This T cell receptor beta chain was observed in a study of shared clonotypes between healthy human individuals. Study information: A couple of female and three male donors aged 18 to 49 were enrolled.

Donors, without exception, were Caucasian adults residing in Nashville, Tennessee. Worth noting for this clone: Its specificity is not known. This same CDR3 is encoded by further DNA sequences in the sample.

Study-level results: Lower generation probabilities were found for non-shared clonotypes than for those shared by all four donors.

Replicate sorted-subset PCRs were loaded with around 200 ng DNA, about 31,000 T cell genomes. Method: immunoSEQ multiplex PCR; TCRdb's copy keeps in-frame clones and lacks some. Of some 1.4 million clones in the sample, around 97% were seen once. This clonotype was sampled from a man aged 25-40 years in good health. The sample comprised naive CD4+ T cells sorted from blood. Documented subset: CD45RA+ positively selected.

CDR3 sequence: CASSIAPYNEQFF. CDR3 sequence (DNA): TGTGCCAGTAGTATAGCCCCCTACAATGAGCAGTTCTTC. The V call is TRBV19, the J call TRBJ2-1; D is unclear. V lost 1 base and J lost 2, with 3 bases in between. CDR1 LNHDA and CDR2 SQIVND come from the germline V gene (reference sequence). CDR3 length equals 13 residues.